The 21 T cell receptor beta chains below all came from one sample that was sequenced in a study of cytomegalovirus exposure and HLA in healthy donors. 13 Jbeta primers and 60 Vbeta primers were used for the PCR. Some clones are missing from TCRdb's copy, which holds only in-frame ones; the method was immunoSEQ multiplex PCR. The sample has 130,000 to 150,000 clones; approximately 72% are singletons. The sequencing sample was made of PBMCs. All receptors come from a man between 40 and 49 years old in good health and CMV-seronegative.

This clone was observed a single time. This chain joins TRBV18 and TRBJ1-5, with D unclear. CDR3 size: 12 residues. CDR1 KGHSH and CDR2 LQKENI come from the germline V gene. The germline V and J ends were trimmed by 3 bases and 3 bases, with 3 bases remaining between them. CDR3 DNA sequence: TGTGCCAGCTCACCGTACAATCAGCCCCAGCATTTT. Protein product: CASSPYNQPQHF.

The chain employs TRBV2 and TRBJ1-1, with 8 bases matching TRBD1. Trimming cost V 7 bases and J 1 base; bases outside gene matches: 2. The CDR3 extends over 13 amino acids. Looked up from germline, CDR1 is SNHLY and CDR2 is FYNNEI. The CDR3 coding sequence is TGTGCCAGCAAAGACAGGGGGAACACTGAAGCTTTCTTT. The encoded protein is CASKDRGNTEAFF.

The V call is TRBV16, the J call TRBJ1-1; no firm D call. CDR1 and CDR2 (germline): KGHSY, FQNENV. This CDR3 has 13 residues. Trimming took 0 bases from V and 4 from J, leaving 6 bases between them. The CDR3 loop is CASSQSSGTEAFF. The DNA for the CDR3 is TGTGCCAGCAGCCAATCTTCCGGCACTGAAGCTTTCTTT.

This clone was recorded once. The chain employs TRBV7-6 and TRBJ2-6; D gene uncertain. CDR3 length equals 16 residues. V lost 0 bases, J lost 0 bases, and 6 bases lay in between. Looked up from germline, CDR1 is SGHVS and CDR2 is FNYEAQ. This chain's CDR3 is CASSLASFSGANVLTF. In nucleotides, the CDR3 is TGTGCCAGCAGCTTAGCGTCTTTCTCTGGGGCCAACGTCCTGACTTTC. Full variable domain (rest looked up from reference TRBV7-6 and TRBJ2-6): GAGVSQSPRYKVTKRGQDVALRCDPISGHVSLYWYRQALGQGPEFLTYFNYEAQQDKSGLPNDRFSAERPEGSISTLTIQRTEQRDSAMYRCASSLASFSGANVLTFGAGSRLTVL.

The chain has TRBV5-1 and TRBJ2-1; no reliable D call. This CDR3 contains 18 residues. Trimming removed 0 bases at V and 2 bases at J, with 18 bases between. CDR1 is SGHRS, CDR2 YFSETQ, per germline. CDR3 loop: CASSLGSSGPTAYNEQFF. In DNA form, the CDR3 reads TGCGCCAGCAGCTTGGGTTCATCAGGCCCAACTGCCTACAATGAGCAGTTCTTC.

The V gene is TRBV19, the J gene TRBJ1-6, with a weak D call TRBD1 (5 bases). Germline CDR1 reads LNHDA; CDR2 reads SQIVND (reference sequence). The CDR3 consists of 14 residues. Trimming took 8 bases from V and 0 from J, leaving 8 bases between them. Here the CDR3 DNA reads TGTGCCAGTGCGGGGCCCTCCTATAATTCACCCCTCCACTTT. It codes for CASAGPSYNSPLHF.

The rearrangement links TRBV7-2 to TRBJ1-3; 11 nucleotides agree with TRBD1. This CDR3 contains 16 residues. Trimming took 3 bases from V and 4 from J; bases not matched to a gene: 5. The V gene's germline CDR1 is SGHTA and CDR2 FQGNSA. The CDR3 here is CASSLGQGGTGNTIYF. The CDR3 DNA is TGTGCCAGCAGCTTGGGACAGGGGGGAACCGGAAACACCATATATTTT.

The chain employs TRBV12-2 and TRBJ1-5; TRBD1, as called in the table, went unchecked against the DNA. TRBV12-2 has pseudogene status. The CDR3 spans 14 residues. Here the CDR3 DNA reads TGTGCAAGTCGCTTAGAGGGGGCGCGGCAGCCCCAGCATTTT. This sequence encodes CASRLEGARQPQHF.

The chain employs TRBV6-5 and TRBJ1-5; D is undetermined. Germline V gives CDR1 MNHEY, CDR2 SVGAGI. This CDR3 spans 13 amino acids. V lost 5 bases and J 5 bases, leaving 10 bases between the germline ends. The CDR3 loop reads CASSPTADQPQHF. CDR3 DNA sequence: TGTGCCAGCAGTCCGACCGCGGATCAGCCCCAGCATTTT.

This chain links TRBV11-2 with TRBJ1-2, with 10 nucleotides matching TRBD1. The CDR3 length is 16 residues. Germline V gene data show CDR1 as SGHAT and CDR2 as FQNNGV. V lost 7 bases, J lost 0 bases, and 8 bases stayed unmatched. CDR3 coding DNA: TGTGCCAGCAACCCGGGACAGGGGTATTCTAACTATGGCTACACCTTC. Translated: CASNPGQGYSNYGYTF.

This clone was observed a handful of times. This chain uses TRBV9 with TRBJ2-7; 8 bases line up with TRBD2. The germline gives CDR1 SGDLS, CDR2 YYNGEE. The CDR3 is made up of 15 amino acids. Losses at the gene ends were 0 bases for V and 3 bases for J; bases not matched to a gene: 5. CDR3 DNA: TGTGCCAGCAGCGTAGGTCAAGCGGGGGACTACGAGCAGTACTTC. Protein product: CASSVGQAGDYEQYF. Based on the CDR3 plus reference TRBV9 and TRBJ2-7, the full variable domain is DSGVTQTPKHLITATGQRVTLRCSPRSGDLSVYWYQQSLDQGLQFLIQYYNGEERAKGNILERFSAQQFPDLHSELNLSSLELGDSALYFCASSVGQAGDYEQYFGPGTRLTVT.

The chain uses TRBV5-1 and TRBJ2-2; a weak D match, TRBD2 (5 bases). Trimming shortened V by 1 base and J by 3 bases, and 10 bases separated the two germline ends. This CDR3 contains 15 residues. Per the germline V gene, CDR1 is SGHRS and CDR2 is YFSETQ. CDR3: CASSLLGVDTGELFF. The CDR3 bases are TGCGCCAGCAGCTTGCTCGGGGTCGACACCGGGGAGCTGTTTTTT.

This chain links TRBV5-1 with TRBJ2-7, with 10 bases fitting TRBD2. V was clipped by 2 bases and J by 3 bases; unmatched bases: 8. The CDR3 sequence is 16 residues long. Germline loops: CDR1 SGHRS, CDR2 YFSETQ. The CDR3 region is CASSLNSGRTNYEQYF. Written as DNA, the CDR3 is TGCGCCAGCAGCTTAAATAGCGGGAGGACAAACTACGAGCAGTACTTC.

The CDR3 nucleotides are TGTGCCAGCAGTGGAGAACCCTGGGAGCAGTACTTC. This translates into CASSGEPWEQYF. The rearrangement links TRBV28 to TRBJ2-7; unclear D gene. The V gene lost 5 bases and the J gene lost 7 bases, with 12 bases spanning the gap. This CDR3 contains 12 residues. Germline loops: CDR1 MDHEN, CDR2 SYDVKM.

In the case of this clone: In the same sample, other DNA sequences code for this CDR3. The rearrangement uses TRBV5-1 and TRBJ1-1; D not resolved. Germline V CDR1 and CDR2: SGHRS, YFSETQ. The CDR3 is 14 amino acids. V lost 0 bases, J lost 1 base, and 7 bases lay in between. Here the CDR3 DNA reads TGCGCCAGCAGCTTGGACCGGGAGAACACTGAAGCTTTCTTT. This encodes CASSLDRENTEAFF. Supplemented by reference TRBV5-1 and TRBJ1-1, the full variable domain reads KAGVTQTPRYLIKTRGQQVTLSCSPISGHRSVSWYQQTPGQGLQFLFEYFSETQRNKGNFPGRFSGRQFSNSRSEMNVSTLELGDSALYLCASSLDRENTEAFFGQGTRLTVV.

The chain uses TRBV5-4 and TRBJ1-1; 8 bases are shared with TRBD1. The CDR3 contains 15 residues. Germline CDR1 reads SGHNT; CDR2 reads YYREEE (reference sequence). Trimming cost V 4 bases and J 3 bases; bases outside gene matches: 8. DNA of the CDR3: TGTGCCAGCAGCAAGGACAGGGTTGTTGACACTGAAGCTTTCTTT. Protein product: CASSKDRVVDTEAFF.

This chain joins TRBV9 and TRBJ1-1, with D hard to call. The CDR3 length is 11 residues. V was pared by 6 bases and J by 9 bases, with 12 bases between. CDR1 and CDR2 from the germline V gene are SGDLS and YYNGEE. The CDR3 DNA follows: TGTGCCAGCATCGGAGCGGTGAAAGCTTTCTTT. It codes for CASIGAVKAFF.

The chain has TRBV7-8 and TRBJ1-1; perhaps TRBD1 as D (6 bases). CDR1 SGHVS and CDR2 FQNEAQ come from the germline V gene. The CDR3 spans 14 residues. The V end lost 4 bases, the J end lost 2 bases, and 11 bases lay between the germline ends. Here the CDR3 DNA reads TGTGCCAGCAGCTCTTGGGGGCTTAACACTGAAGCTTTCTTT. It translates to CASSSWGLNTEAFF. The whole variable domain, remainder taken from reference TRBV7-8 and TRBJ1-1, is GAGVSQSPRYKVAKRGQDVALRCDPISGHVSLFWYQQALGQGPEFLTYFQNEAQLDKSGLPSDRFFAERPEGSVSTLKIQRTQQEDSAVYLCASSSWGLNTEAFFGQGTRLTVV.

Note on this clone: This CDR3 is also generated by other DNA sequences in the sample. The gene calls are TRBV28 and TRBJ1-4; 8 nucleotides agree with TRBD1. CDR3 size: 16 residues. With 5 bases clipped from V and 8 bases from J, the junction kept 13 bases outside the gene matches. Germline CDR1 MDHEN, CDR2 SYDVKM. The CDR3: CASSTLGQGAVEKLFF. In nucleotides, the CDR3 is TGTGCCAGCAGTACTCTGGGGCAGGGGGCGGTGGAAAAACTGTTTTTT.

The chain couples TRBV6-6 to TRBJ2-1, with D possibly matching TRBD2 (6 bases). The V end was cut by 2 bases, the J end by 5 bases, with 13 bases between. The CDR3 is 15 residues long. Germline CDR1 is MNHNY and CDR2 is SVGAGI (reference sequence). The CDR3 DNA sequence: TGTGCCAGCAGTTACGACCCCGGGGGTAACAATGAGCAGTTCTTC. Translated: CASSYDPGGNNEQFF.

This clone was seen more than once but under ten times. This chain uses TRBV5-8 with TRBJ2-2, with 12 positions matching TRBD2. The CDR3 has 17 amino acids. V gave up 4 bases and J gave up 0 bases; unmatched junction bases: 4. Germline loops: CDR1 SGHTS, CDR2 YDEGEE. The CDR3 bases are TGTGCCAGCAGCCCCGGACTAGCGGGGCCGAACACCGGGGAGCTGTTTTTT. Protein: CASSPGLAGPNTGELFF.